This T cell receptor beta chain was identified during a study of vaccination and CD4 T cells after COVID-19. This clonotype came up a few times. Its antigen is currently unknown. CD4+ T cells that had been cultured provided DNA sequenced with the Oncomine TCR Beta short-read assay. Investigators obtained genomic DNA by extraction from cultured CD4+ T cells. TCRdb reprocessed the PCR reads via MiXCR and lists one record per CDR3 protein. The table records about 13,000 distinct CDR3 sequences, 29% of them present only once. CDR3 length: 14 amino acids. With 3 bases removed from V and 4 bases from J, the gap between germline ends came to 13 bases. Specified treatment: roughly nine-day PBMC culture with coronavirus spike peptide pools or control peptides (ViraFEST assay). After expanding antigen-specific T cells with peptide pools, ViraFEST sequenced their TCRs.

V gene TRBV12-3 or TRBV12-4 combines with J gene TRBJ2-7; either TRBD1 or TRBD2 may supply D (6 bases each). This material consisted of CD4+ T cells from blood, cultured in vitro, taken before SARS-CoV-2 vaccination. This receptor was obtained from a human donor who received a COVID-19 vaccine. DNA of the CDR3: TGTGCCAGCAGTTTTAACGGGGGCAAATACGAGCAGTACTTC. This encodes CASSFNGGKYEQYF.